This TCR beta chain originates from a study of T cells in tumors after PD-1 blockade. Study-level information: Each patient got pembrolizumab 200 mg every 3 weeks or cemiplimab 350 mg every 2 weeks. Study-level points and caveats: Blood contained about 40% of the tumor's TCR clonotypes.

The ends lost 3 bases at V and 4 bases at J; junction bases unmatched: 8. The CDR3 has 16 amino acids. Germline V lookup: CDR1 SEHNR, CDR2 FQNEAQ (reference sequence). Input was roughly 600 ng to 6,004 ng of genomic DNA from tumor or blood. Sequenced by immunoSEQ multiplex PCR; TCRdb stores in-frame clones only, minus some. This table holds some 60,000 clones, about four fifths found once. In regard to this clone: Antigen: not known.

This TCR was recovered from a human donor with basal cell carcinoma. The V call is TRBV7-9, the J call TRBJ2-3, with 9 bases identical to TRBD2. The sequencing here drew on PBMCs, taken before anti-PD-1 treatment. This chain's CDR3 is CASSLVAGGLPDTQYF. CDR3 nucleotides: TGTGCCAGCAGCTTGGTGGCGGGGGGGCTTCCAGATACGCAGTATTTT.